This TCR beta chain was profiled in a study of identical twins. Germline V CDR1 and CDR2: MNHEY, SVGEGT. V was clipped by 2 bases and J by 0 bases, with 9 bases between them. This CDR3 has 15 amino acids. This clonotype has a single count. Its target is not known. The donors were all healthy and Caucasian. One entry per CDR3 protein, called by TCRdb with MiXCR from the 5' RACE reads. The sample consists of about 700,000 distinct CDR3 sequences, roughly 6% of them appearing once. Study-wide findings and caveats: Modelling approaches yielded underestimates of out-of-frame TCR alpha sharing between monozygotic twins. A cross-sectional statistical analysis, not follow-up of the same donors, supported the conclusions.

The sequence was obtained from a man younger than 30 in good health. The chain carries TRBV6-2 or TRBV6-3 and TRBJ2-3; the D gene is possibly TRBD1 (5 bases). Sequences were obtained from naive T cells sorted from blood. CDR3 bases: TGTGCCAGCAGTTACGGAACAGGCAGCACAGATACGCAGTATTTT. Residues: CASSYGTGSTDTQYF.